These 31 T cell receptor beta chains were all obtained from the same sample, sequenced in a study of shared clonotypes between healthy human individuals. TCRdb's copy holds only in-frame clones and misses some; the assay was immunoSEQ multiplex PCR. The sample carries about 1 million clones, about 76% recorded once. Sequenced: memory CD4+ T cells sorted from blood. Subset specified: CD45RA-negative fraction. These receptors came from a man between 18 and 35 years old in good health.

The CDR3 bases are TGTGCCAGCAGTTTATCGAAAGCCTCAGATACGCAGTATTTT. Protein: CASSLSKASDTQYF. The rearrangement uses TRBV27 and TRBJ2-3; D not resolved. The CDR3 has 14 amino acids. Germline V gene data show CDR1 as MNHEY and CDR2 as SMNVEV (reference sequence). Trimming removed 0 bases at V and 4 bases at J, with 8 bases between.

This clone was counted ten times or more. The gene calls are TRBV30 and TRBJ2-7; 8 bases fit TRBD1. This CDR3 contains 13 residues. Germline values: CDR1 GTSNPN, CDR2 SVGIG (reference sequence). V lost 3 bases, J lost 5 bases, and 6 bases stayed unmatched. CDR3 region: CAWSQDRVNEQYF. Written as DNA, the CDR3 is TGTGCCTGGAGCCAGGACAGGGTTAACGAGCAGTACTTC.

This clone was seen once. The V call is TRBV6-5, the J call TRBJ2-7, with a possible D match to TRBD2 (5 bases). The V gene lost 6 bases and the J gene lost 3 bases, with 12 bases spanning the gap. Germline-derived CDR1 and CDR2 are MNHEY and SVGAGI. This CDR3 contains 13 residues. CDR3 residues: CASRAAYSYEQYF. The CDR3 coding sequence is TGTGCCAGCAGAGCGGCATACAGCTACGAGCAGTACTTC.

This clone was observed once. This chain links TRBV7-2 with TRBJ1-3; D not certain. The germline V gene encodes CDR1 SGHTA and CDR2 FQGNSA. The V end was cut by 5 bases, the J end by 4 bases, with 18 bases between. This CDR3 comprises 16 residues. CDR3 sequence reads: CASSQSPGQIGNTIYF. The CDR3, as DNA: TGTGCCAGCAGCCAGAGCCCCGGGCAAATCGGAAACACCATATATTTT.

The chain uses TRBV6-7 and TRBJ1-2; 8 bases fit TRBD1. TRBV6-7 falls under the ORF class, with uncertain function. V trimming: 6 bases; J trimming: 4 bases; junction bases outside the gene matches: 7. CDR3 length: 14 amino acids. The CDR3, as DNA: TGTGCCAGCAGAACCTCCGGGACAGGCTATGGCTACACCTTC. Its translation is CASRTSGTGYGYTF.

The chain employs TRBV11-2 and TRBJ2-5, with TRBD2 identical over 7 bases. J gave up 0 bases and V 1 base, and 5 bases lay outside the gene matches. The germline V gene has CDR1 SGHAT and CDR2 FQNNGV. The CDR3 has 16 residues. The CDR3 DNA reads TGTGCCAGCAGCTTAGGAGCGGGATTGTACCAAGAGACCCAGTACTTC. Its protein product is CASSLGAGLYQETQYF. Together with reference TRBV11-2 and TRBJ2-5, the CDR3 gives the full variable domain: EAGVAQSPRYKIIEKRQSVAFWCNPISGHATLYWYQQILGQGPKLLIQFQNNGVVDDSQLPKDRFSAERLKGVDSTLKIQPAKLEDSAVYLCASSLGAGLYQETQYFGPGTRLLVL.

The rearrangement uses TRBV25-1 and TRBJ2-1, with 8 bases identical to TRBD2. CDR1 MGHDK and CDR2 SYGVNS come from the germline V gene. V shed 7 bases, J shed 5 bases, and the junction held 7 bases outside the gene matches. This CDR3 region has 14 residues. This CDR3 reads CASTPAGAHNEQFF. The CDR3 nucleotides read TGTGCCAGCACCCCAGCGGGAGCCCACAATGAGCAGTTCTTC.

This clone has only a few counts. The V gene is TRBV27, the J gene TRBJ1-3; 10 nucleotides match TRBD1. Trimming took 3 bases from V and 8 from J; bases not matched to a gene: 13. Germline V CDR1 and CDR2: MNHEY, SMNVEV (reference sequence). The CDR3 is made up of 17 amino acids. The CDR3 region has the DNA TGTGCCAGCAGTTTTAAATTCGGGACAGGGGATTTGTACACCATATATTTT. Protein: CASSFKFGTGDLYTIYF.

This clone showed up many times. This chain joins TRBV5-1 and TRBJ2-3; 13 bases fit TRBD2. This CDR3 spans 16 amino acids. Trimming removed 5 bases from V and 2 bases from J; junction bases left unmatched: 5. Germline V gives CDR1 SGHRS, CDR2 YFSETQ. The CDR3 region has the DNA TGCGCCAGCAGGAGGACTAGCGGGGGCCCCACAGATACGCAGTATTTT. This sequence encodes CASRRTSGGPTDTQYF. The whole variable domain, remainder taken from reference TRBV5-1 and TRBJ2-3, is KAGVTQTPRYLIKTRGQQVTLSCSPISGHRSVSWYQQTPGQGLQFLFEYFSETQRNKGNFPGRFSGRQFSNSRSEMNVSTLELGDSALYLCASRRTSGGPTDTQYFGPGTRLTVL.

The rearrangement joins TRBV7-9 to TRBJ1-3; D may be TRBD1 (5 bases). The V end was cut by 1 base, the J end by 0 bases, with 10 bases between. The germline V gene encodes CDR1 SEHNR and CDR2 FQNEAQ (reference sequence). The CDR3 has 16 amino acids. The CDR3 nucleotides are TGTGCCAGCAGCTTAGAGGGGCGGCGCTCTGGAAACACCATATATTTT. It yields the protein CASSLEGRRSGNTIYF.

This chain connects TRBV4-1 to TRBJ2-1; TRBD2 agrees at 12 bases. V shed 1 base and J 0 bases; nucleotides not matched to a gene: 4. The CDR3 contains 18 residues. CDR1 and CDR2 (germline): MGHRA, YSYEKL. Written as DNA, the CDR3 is TGCGCCAGCAGCCAAGCTTCTAGCGGGGGGGCCTCCTACAATGAGCAGTTCTTC. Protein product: CASSQASSGGASYNEQFF.

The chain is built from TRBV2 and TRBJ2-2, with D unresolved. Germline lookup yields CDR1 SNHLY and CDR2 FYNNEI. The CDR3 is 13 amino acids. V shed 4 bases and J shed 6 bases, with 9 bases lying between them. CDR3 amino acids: CASSGFWAGELFF. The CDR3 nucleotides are TGTGCCAGCAGTGGTTTTTGGGCCGGGGAGCTGTTTTTT.

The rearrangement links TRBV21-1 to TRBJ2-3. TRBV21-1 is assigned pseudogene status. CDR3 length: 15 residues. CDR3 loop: CASSKIVTDTDTQYF. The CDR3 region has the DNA TGTGCCAGCAGCAAAATCGTCACGGACACAGATACGCAGTATTTT.

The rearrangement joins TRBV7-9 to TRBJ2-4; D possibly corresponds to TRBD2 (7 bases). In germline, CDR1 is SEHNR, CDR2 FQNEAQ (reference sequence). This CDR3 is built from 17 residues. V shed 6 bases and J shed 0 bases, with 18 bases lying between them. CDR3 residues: CASSPWGGASAKNIQYF. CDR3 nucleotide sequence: TGTGCCAGCAGTCCCTGGGGGGGCGCGTCAGCCAAAAACATTCAGTACTTC.

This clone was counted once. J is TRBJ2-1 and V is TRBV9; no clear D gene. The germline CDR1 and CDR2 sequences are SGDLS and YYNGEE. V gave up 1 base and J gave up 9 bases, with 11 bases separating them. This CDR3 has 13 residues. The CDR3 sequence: CASSVLSGGEQFF. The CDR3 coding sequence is TGTGCCAGCAGCGTATTGTCGGGCGGTGAGCAGTTCTTC.

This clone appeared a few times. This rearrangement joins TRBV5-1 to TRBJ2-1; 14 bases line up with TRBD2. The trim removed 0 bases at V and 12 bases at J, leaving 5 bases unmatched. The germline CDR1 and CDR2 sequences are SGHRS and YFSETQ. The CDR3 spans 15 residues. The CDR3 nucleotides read TGCGCCAGCAGCTTGGAGACTAGCGGGAGGGCCGGGCAGTTCTTC. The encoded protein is CASSLETSGRAGQFF.

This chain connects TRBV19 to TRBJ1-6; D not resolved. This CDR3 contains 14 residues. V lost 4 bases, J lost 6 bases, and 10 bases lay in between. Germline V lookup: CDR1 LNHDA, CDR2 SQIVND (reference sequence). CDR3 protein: CASSTLGANSPLHF. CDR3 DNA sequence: TGTGCCAGTAGTACTCTGGGCGCTAATTCACCCCTCCACTTT. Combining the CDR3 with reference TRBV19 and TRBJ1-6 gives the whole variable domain DGGITQSPKYLFRKEGQNVTLSCEQNLNHDAMYWYRQDPGQGLRLIYYSQIVNDFQKGDIAEGYSVSREKKESFPLTVTSAQKNPTAFYLCASSTLGANSPLHFGNGTRLTVT.

CDR3 amino acids: CASSQDRLYNEQFF. The CDR3 DNA is TGCGCCAGCAGCCAAGATCGTCTCTACAATGAGCAGTTCTTC. This sequence joins TRBV4-3 and TRBJ2-1; D call uncertain. CDR1 and CDR2 from the germline V gene are LGHNA and YSLEER. With 0 bases removed from V and 3 bases from J, the gap between germline ends came to 6 bases. CDR3 length: 14 amino acids.

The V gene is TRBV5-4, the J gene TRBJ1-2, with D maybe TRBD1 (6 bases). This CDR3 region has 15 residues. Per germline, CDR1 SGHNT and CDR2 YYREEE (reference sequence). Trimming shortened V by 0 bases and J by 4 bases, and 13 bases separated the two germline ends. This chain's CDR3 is CASSLAGQTGYGYTF. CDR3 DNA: TGTGCCAGCAGCTTGGCGGGGCAGACAGGCTATGGCTACACCTTC.

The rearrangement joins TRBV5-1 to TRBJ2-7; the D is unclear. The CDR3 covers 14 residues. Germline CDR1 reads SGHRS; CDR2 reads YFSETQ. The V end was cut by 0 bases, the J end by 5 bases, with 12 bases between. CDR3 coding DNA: TGCGCCAGCAGCTTGGGTAGGGTGGGTGACGAGCAGTACTTC. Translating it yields CASSLGRVGDEQYF. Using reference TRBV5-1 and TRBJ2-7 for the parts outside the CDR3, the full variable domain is KAGVTQTPRYLIKTRGQQVTLSCSPISGHRSVSWYQQTPGQGLQFLFEYFSETQRNKGNFPGRFSGRQFSNSRSEMNVSTLELGDSALYLCASSLGRVGDEQYFGPGTRLTVT.

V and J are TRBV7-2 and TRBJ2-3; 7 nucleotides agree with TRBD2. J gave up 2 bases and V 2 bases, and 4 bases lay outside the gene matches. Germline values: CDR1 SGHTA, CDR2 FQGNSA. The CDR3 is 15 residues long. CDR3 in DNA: TGTGCCAGCAGCTTAAAACTAGCGAACACAGATACGCAGTATTTT. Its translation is CASSLKLANTDTQYF.

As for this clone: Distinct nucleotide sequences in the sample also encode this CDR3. The CDR3 reads CASSLKLGAGELFF. CDR3 sequence (DNA): TGTGCCAGCAGCTTAAAATTGGGGGCCGGGGAGCTGTTTTTT. The V and J genes are TRBV7-3 and TRBJ2-2, with D possibly called TRBD1 or TRBD2 (5 bases each). Trimming took off 1 base at V and 6 bases at J, with 9 bases between the two ends. This CDR3 comprises 14 residues. Germline V gene data show CDR1 as SGHTA and CDR2 as FQGTGA.

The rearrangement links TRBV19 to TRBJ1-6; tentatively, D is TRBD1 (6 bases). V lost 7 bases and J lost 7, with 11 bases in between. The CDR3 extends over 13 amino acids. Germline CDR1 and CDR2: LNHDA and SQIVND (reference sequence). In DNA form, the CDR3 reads TGTGCCAGTAATGACAGGAGCAATTCACCCCTCCACTTT. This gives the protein CASNDRSNSPLHF. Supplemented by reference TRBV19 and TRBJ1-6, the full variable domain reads DGGITQSPKYLFRKEGQNVTLSCEQNLNHDAMYWYRQDPGQGLRLIYYSQIVNDFQKGDIAEGYSVSREKKESFPLTVTSAQKNPTAFYLCASNDRSNSPLHFGNGTRLTVT.

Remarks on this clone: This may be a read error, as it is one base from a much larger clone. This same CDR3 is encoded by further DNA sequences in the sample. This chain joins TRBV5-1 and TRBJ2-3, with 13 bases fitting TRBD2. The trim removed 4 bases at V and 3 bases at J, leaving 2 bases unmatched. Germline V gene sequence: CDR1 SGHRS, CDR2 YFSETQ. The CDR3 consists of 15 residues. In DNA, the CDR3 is TGCGCCAGCAGCCCGGGACTAGCGGGGACAGATACGCAGTATTTT. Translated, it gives CASSPGLAGTDTQYF.

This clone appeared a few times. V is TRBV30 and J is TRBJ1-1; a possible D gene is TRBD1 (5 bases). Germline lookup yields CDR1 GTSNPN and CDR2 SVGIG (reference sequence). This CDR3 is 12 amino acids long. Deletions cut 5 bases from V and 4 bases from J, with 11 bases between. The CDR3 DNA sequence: TGTGCCTGGCTAAGGGACCTCACTGAAGCTTTCTTT. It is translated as CAWLRDLTEAFF.

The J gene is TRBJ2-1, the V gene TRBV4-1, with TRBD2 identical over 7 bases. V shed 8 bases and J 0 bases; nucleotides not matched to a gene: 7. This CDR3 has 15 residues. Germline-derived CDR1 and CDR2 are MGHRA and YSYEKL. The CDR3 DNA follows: TGCGCCAGCCGTCGGCCGGGGGGCTCCTACAATGAGCAGTTCTTC. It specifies CASRRPGGSYNEQFF.

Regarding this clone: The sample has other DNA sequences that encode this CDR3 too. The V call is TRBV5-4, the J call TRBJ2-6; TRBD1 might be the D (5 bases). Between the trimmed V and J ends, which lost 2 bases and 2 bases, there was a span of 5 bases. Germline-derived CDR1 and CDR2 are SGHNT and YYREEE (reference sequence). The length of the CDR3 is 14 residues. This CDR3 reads CASSLGAGANVLTF. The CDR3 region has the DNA TGTGCCAGCAGCTTAGGGGCTGGGGCCAACGTCCTGACTTTC. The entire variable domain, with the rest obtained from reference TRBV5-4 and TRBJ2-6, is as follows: ETGVTQSPTHLIKTRGQQVTLRCSSQSGHNTVSWYQQALGQGPQFIFQYYREEENGRGNFPPRFSGLQFPNYSSELNVNALELDDSALYLCASSLGAGANVLTFGAGSRLTVL.

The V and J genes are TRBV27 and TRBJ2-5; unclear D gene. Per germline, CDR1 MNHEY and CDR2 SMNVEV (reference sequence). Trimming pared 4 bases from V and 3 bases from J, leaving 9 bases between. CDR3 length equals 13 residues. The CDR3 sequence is CASSYATEETQYF. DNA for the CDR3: TGTGCCAGCAGTTACGCAACCGAAGAGACCCAGTACTTC.

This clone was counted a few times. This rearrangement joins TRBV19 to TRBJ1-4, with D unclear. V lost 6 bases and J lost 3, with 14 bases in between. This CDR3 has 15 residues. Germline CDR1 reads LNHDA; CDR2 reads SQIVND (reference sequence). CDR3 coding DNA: TGTGCCAGTAGGATCACCGGGAGGGCTAATGAAAAACTGTTTTTT. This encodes CASRITGRANEKLFF.

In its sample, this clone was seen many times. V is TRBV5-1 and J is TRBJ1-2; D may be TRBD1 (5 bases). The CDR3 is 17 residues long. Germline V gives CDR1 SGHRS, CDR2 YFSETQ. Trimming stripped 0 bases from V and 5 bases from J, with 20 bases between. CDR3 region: CASSLESAGSVWYGYTF. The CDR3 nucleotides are TGCGCCAGCAGCTTGGAGTCGGCAGGGAGCGTTTGGTATGGCTACACCTTC.

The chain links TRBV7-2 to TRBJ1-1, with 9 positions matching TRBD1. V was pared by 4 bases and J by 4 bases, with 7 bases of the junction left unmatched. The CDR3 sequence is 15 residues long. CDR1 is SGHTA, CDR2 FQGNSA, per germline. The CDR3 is CASSWGQGGGTEAFF. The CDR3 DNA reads TGTGCCAGCAGCTGGGGACAGGGAGGAGGCACTGAAGCTTTCTTT.